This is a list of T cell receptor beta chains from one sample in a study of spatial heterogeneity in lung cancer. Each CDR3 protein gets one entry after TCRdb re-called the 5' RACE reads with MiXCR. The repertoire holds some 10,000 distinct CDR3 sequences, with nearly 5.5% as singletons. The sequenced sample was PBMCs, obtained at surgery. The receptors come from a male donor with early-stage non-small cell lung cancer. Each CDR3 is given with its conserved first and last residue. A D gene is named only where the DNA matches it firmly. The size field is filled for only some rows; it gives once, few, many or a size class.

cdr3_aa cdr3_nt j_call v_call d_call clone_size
CASSLGQGAYYGYTF TGTGCCAGCAGCTTGGGACAGGGGGCTTACTATGGCTACACCTTC TRBJ1-2 TRBV7-2 TRBD1 many
CASSTETGLGYGYTF TGTGCCAGCAGCACCGAGACAGGGTTGGGCTATGGCTACACCTTC TRBJ1-2 TRBV28 TRBD1 -
CASSEGLALETQYF TGCGCCAGCAGCGAGGGGCTAGCATTAGAGACCCAGTACTTC TRBJ2-5 TRBV5-1 - medium-sized
CASSYDRGGKTQYF TGTGCCAGCAGCTACGACAGGGGAGGGAAGACCCAGTACTTC TRBJ2-5 TRBV7-2 - many
CSAPNPDYGYTF TGCAGTGCACCGAACCCCGACTATGGCTACACCTTC TRBJ1-2 TRBV20-1 - many
CASNVWRGNTEAFF - TRBJ1-1 TRBV7-2 - many
CASSSGQGALGHEQFF TGTGCCAGCAGCAGCGGGCAGGGGGCCCTGGGGCATGAGCAGTTCTTC TRBJ2-1 TRBV9 TRBD1 medium-sized
CSVARGGGNEQFF TGCAGCGTTGCCCGAGGGGGGGGGAATGAGCAGTTCTTC TRBJ2-1 TRBV29-1 - many
CATSRERQRGAEQFF TGTGCCACCAGCAGAGAGAGGCAGCGGGGAGCTGAGCAGTTCTTC TRBJ2-1 TRBV15 TRBD2 many
CASSRATYEQYF TGTGCCAGCAGTCGCGCTACCTACGAGCAGTACTTC TRBJ2-7 TRBV12-3/TRBV12-4 - -
CSVENGISYEQYF TGCAGCGTTGAAAACGGAATCTCCTACGAGCAGTACTTC TRBJ2-7 TRBV29-1 - -
CASSLGGQGARNEQFF TGTGCCAGCAGTTTAGGTGGACAGGGGGCGCGAAATGAGCAGTTCTTC TRBJ2-1 TRBV28 TRBD1 many